This T cell receptor (beta chain) appears in the sequencing data of a study of PD-1 blockade in classical Hodgkin lymphoma. Only in-frame clones appear in the TCRdb table, and some are missing; sequencing was by immunoSEQ multiplex PCR. The sample comprises around 58,000 clones, over 85% of which are singletons, and 9.7% rests with the top ten. The CDR3 is made up of 18 amino acids. Looked up from germline, CDR1 is MNHNS and CDR2 is SASEGT. The junction had 13 bases not matched to a gene; V was cut back by 4 bases and J by 1 base. Each patient's relapse followed autologous stem cell transplantation, and brentuximab vedotin exposure varied. A word on this clone: Its antigen is unidentified.

Study-wide findings and caveats: In CD4+ cells, TCR diversity went up significantly by C4D1, but in CD8+ cells it did not. Partial responders and progressors had significantly lower baseline TCR diversity. Reports described newly diagnosed patients as having lower baseline TCR diversity than healthy donors.

The chain combines TRBV6-1 with TRBJ2-5; 9 bases line up with TRBD1. Sequences were derived from peripheral blood mononuclear cells (PBMCs), sampled at baseline. The clonotype originates from a human donor with classical Hodgkin lymphoma. The CDR3 sequence is CASSVPTPWGQGQETQYF. For the CDR3, the DNA is TGTGCCAGCAGTGTACCGACCCCTTGGGGACAGGGCCAAGAGACCCAGTACTTC.